This T cell receptor beta chain was documented in a study of shared clonotypes between healthy human individuals (dated by TCRdb to the early 2020s). For the wider study: Three men and two women, aged 18 to 49 years, made up the cohort. For each donor, CD4 naive and CD4 memory were each run on three plates, CD8 naive on two plates, and CD8 memory on one plate. To estimate repertoire size and how much clonotype sharing occurs between individuals, the study deeply sequenced the blood TCR repertoires of about 5 healthy adults. Different laboratories and diverse techniques were used to prepare libraries and sequence TCR repertoires, to increase sequencing depth and limit assay-specific biases. Each donor's leukapheresis produced roughly between about 0.9 and 9.5 billion PBMCs.

Healthy HIV-negative adults with no recently reported acute infections or vaccinations were included as donors. Every donor was a Caucasian adult residing in Nashville, Tennessee, USA. Magnetic negative selection was used to enrich CD4+ T cells, after which naive cells were positively selected on CD45RA and the negative fraction became the memory subset. Blood was obtained by leukapheresis, after which PBMCs were separated by Ficoll-Histopaque density gradient centrifugation and cryopreserved in liquid nitrogen vapor phase. Analytical flow cytometry was used to check the purity and quantity of every magnetically sorted T cell population. From each sorted fraction, genomic DNA was isolated and quantified by UV absorbance on a Nanodrop 2000c. Sequences SGHVS (CDR1) and FNYEAQ (CDR2) are obtained from the germline V gene. The CDR3 starts with the cysteine, ends with the phenylalanine, and has 17 residues. Of the read, only the CDR3 DNA is kept; its 51 bases are in frame from base 1. Trimming leaves V shorter by 6 bases and J shorter by 0 bases, with the junction holding 13 bases beyond the gene matches.

Findings and caveats that apply to the study as a whole: Incomplete sequencing was indicated by rarefaction of sorted-subset datasets, despite the large sequencing depth. When a few donors were compared, the shared fraction of clonotypes was around 5.1% for naive CD4, over 3% for naive CD8, more than 2% for memory CD4, and 0.3% to 0.5% for memory CD8. Clonotypes shared by all four sorted-subset donors showed higher generation probabilities than non-shared clonotypes. Naive subsets generally had larger estimated clonotype richness than memory subsets. Based on pairwise subsampling, the degree of clonotype sharing among donors was expected to be affected by sequencing depth. Because the study included only a small number of donors, the genetic and exposure-history diversity represented was limited. Only blood was sampled, and tissue TCR repertoires likely differ from those in blood.

In regard to this clone: There is no known antigen for this receptor. Base qualities were left out, and no much larger clone turns up one base away.

Using the deep immunoSEQ assay, multiplex PCR amplified TCR CDR3 regions from genomic DNA. Genomic DNA extracted from each cell subset was distributed evenly over all wells of several immunoSEQ 96-well plates, and each plate served as one replicate. Each replicate PCR for sorted subsets received 200 ng genomic DNA, equal to tens of thousands of T cell genomes. The purified libraries were quantified using a Qubit 3.0 fluorometer, sized with a Bioanalyzer 2100, and then quantified again using the KAPA Library Quantification kit. Every immunoSEQ 96-well plate was sequenced on a dedicated single-read 150-cycle Illumina NextSeq 550 flow cell. The published analysis was carried out like this. The immunoSEQ output contained only junctional sequences without quality scores, so filtering could not match that applied to full-length reads. Sequences were annotated with PyIR, a Python wrapper for IgBLAST v1.9, using IMGT germline references to assign V/J genes and CDR3. Reads were removed for weak V/J assignments (E-value above 1e-6), missing CDR3, stop codons, out-of-frame junctions, or ambiguous translated residues. V3J clonotypes were defined by identical inferred V gene, J gene, and CDR3 amino acid sequence. Percentage overlap between repertoires was calculated by dividing the number of shared unique clonotypes by the size of the smaller repertoire. Richness of each repertoire was evaluated using RTK rarefaction, the Chao1 estimator, and Recon v2.1 estimates of unobserved clonotypes. For all TCRbeta clonotypes obtained by the gDNA method from a handful of donors, generation probabilities were computed with OLGA. TCRdb provides this immuneACCESS table in a form limited to in-frame rearrangements. Some clones are lacking; in checked studies, under half of them reflect an unresolved V gene, and why the rest are absent is not known. V, J and clone size reflect that table, while D and trimming were determined from the DNA. The sample records around 2,000,000 clones, roughly 96% of which are singletons. The ten largest clonotypes hold 0.13% of the sample.

Rearrangement joined TRBV7-6 to TRBJ2-7; 8 of the junction bases match TRBD1. The sample comprised naive CD4+ T cells sorted from blood. The cell subset or site label corresponds to: CD45RA+ positively selected. This TCR came from a man younger than 35 in good health. The DNA reads TGTGCCAGCAGTCAGCCATGGACAGGGTTGAACTCCTACGAGCAGTACTTC. This sequence encodes CASSQPWTGLNSYEQYF.